This T cell receptor (beta chain) was retrieved from a study of blood T cell repertoires in COVID-19. The assay was immunoSEQ multiplex PCR, and TCRdb's table has in-frame clones only and misses some. This table has under 250,000 clones, 80% appearing once. Germline V CDR1 and CDR2: LGHDT, YNNKEL (reference sequence). With 5 bases clipped from V and 5 bases from J, the junction kept 4 bases outside the gene matches. CDR3 length: 14 amino acids. The gene calls are TRBV3-1 (or the pseudogene TRBV3-2) and TRBJ1-5; 9 nucleotides line up with TRBD1. The source is a woman in her 70s with acute or convalescent COVID-19. Sequencing was done on a sample of peripheral blood. This CDR3 is CASSSRQGDQPQHF. In DNA, the CDR3 is TGTGCCAGCAGCAGCCGACAGGGGGATCAGCCCCAGCATTTT.